The rows below give T cell receptor beta chains drawn from one sample of a study of shared clonotypes between healthy human individuals. Sequenced by immunoSEQ multiplex PCR; TCRdb stores in-frame clones only, minus some. The sample lists about 2.4 million clones, approximately 90% occurring once. The specimen was naive CD4+ T cells sorted from blood. These receptors all stem from a young man in good health. The CDR3 runs from the conserved cysteine through the conserved F or W. Fields, in order: clone size, J gene, V gene, D gene, CDR3 DNA, CDR3 protein. D genes are given only for firm matches. Clone size, where shown, is once, few, many, or a class for clones that have expanded.

. | TRBJ2-2 | TRBV11-2 | TRBD1 | TGTGCCAGCAGCCCACAGGGGGCGGAGCTTAACACCGGGGAGCTGTTTTTT | CASSPQGAELNTGELFF
. | TRBJ2-5 | TRBV5-1 | . | TGCGCCAGCAGCCACGACTACCCAGGGACCCAGTACTTC | CASSHDYPGTQYF
. | TRBJ1-1 | TRBV6-5 | . | TGTGCCAGCATTTCTACTCGGGTGTCGAACACTGAAGCTTTCTTT | CASISTRVSNTEAFF
. | TRBJ2-1 | TRBV5-1 | . | TGCGCCAGCAAATCGGGGGCGTTCCAGAACAATGAGCAGTTCTTC | CASKSGAFQNNEQFF
. | TRBJ1-1 | TRBV5-4 | . | TGTGCCAGCAGCTCCCGCGGGGGGCCGAGCGGTGAAGCTTTCTTT | CASSSRGGPSGEAFF
. | TRBJ1-2 | TRBV30 | . | TGTGCCTGGAGTGACAGTACTTTACGCTTC | CAWSDSTLRF
. | TRBJ2-4 | TRBV10-1 | TRBD1 | TGCGCCATCCCTGGACAGGACCTAGCCAAAAACATTCAGTACTTC | CAIPGQDLAKNIQYF
. | TRBJ1-5 | TRBV19 | TRBD1 | TGTGCCAGTAGTAAGACAGGGACCAGCAATCAGCCCCAGCATTTT | CASSKTGTSNQPQHF
. | TRBJ1-4 | TRBV11-2 | . | TGTGCCAGCAGCTTAAATATACTGGATGAAAAACTGTTTTTT | CASSLNILDEKLFF
. | TRBJ1-6 | TRBV5-1 | TRBD1 | TGCGCCAGCAGCTGGGACAGGGGGCAATCACCCCTCCACTTT | CASSWDRGQSPLHF
. | TRBJ2-7 | TRBV14 | TRBD1 | TGTGCCAGCAGCCAATTGACAGGGAAAAGCTCCTACGAGCAGTACTTC | CASSQLTGKSSYEQYF
. | TRBJ2-1 | TRBV30 | TRBD2 | TGTGCCTGGAGAGCGGGACTAGCCTACAATGAGCAGTTCTTC | CAWRAGLAYNEQFF
. | TRBJ2-3 | TRBV4-1 | TRBD2 | TGCGCCAGCAGCCAAGATAAAGCGGGAGCTCGGGCAGATACGCAGTATTTT | CASSQDKAGARADTQYF
. | TRBJ2-1 | TRBV5-1 | . | TGCGCCAGCAGCTGGGACGGGCCCTCCTACAATGAGCAGTTCTTC | CASSWDGPSYNEQFF
. | TRBJ2-2 | TRBV5-1 | TRBD2 | TGCGCCAGCAGCAAAGGACTAGCGGGGAAAAGCGGCAGCACCGGGGAGCTGTTTTTT | CASSKGLAGKSGSTGELFF
. | TRBJ2-3 | TRBV6-6 | . | TGTGCCAGCAGTTACGACTCTAGCACAGATACGCAGTATTTT | CASSYDSSTDTQYF
. | TRBJ1-3 | TRBV2 | . | TGTGCCAGCAGTGAAGTAAGAAAATCGACTGGAAACACCATATATTTT | CASSEVRKSTGNTIYF
. | TRBJ1-6 | TRBV27 | . | TGTGCCTCCGGGGTATATAATTCACCCCTCCACTTT | CASGVYNSPLHF
few | TRBJ1-5 | TRBV28 | . | TGTGCCAGCAGTTTCAGGGCACAGCCCCAGCATTTT | CASSFRAQPQHF
once | TRBJ1-6 | TRBV10-3 | . | TGTGCCACCAGTGTCTCGAGCTCCTATAATTCACCCCTCCACTTT | CATSVSSSYNSPLHF
. | TRBJ1-2 | TRBV30 | TRBD1 | TGTGCCTGGAAACGGGACAGCCTAACTAACTATGGCTACACCTTC | CAWKRDSLTNYGYTF
. | TRBJ2-2 | TRBV5-6 | TRBD1 | TGTGCCAGCACTACCGACAGGGGGAACACCGGGGAGCTGTTTTTT | CASTTDRGNTGELFF
. | TRBJ1-1 | TRBV10-3 | . | TGTGCCATCCAACAGGGCCCCACTGAAGCTTTCTTT | CAIQQGPTEAFF
. | TRBJ2-1 | TRBV10-3 | TRBD2 | TGTGCCATCAACGCGGGACTAGAGGATAATGAGCAGTTCTTC | CAINAGLEDNEQFF
. | TRBJ1-4 | TRBV25-1 | . | TGTGCCAGCAGTGAAGGGATTAGGCTACTTTTT | CASSEGIRLLF
once | TRBJ2-3 | TRBV4-3 | . | TGCGCCAGCAGCCAACAAGCGGAAAATCCGGGGGCACAAGATACGCAGTATTTT | CASSQQAENPGAQDTQYF
. | TRBJ2-7 | TRBV19 | . | TGTGCCAGTAGCCCGGGCCTACAGGGGAGGGAGCAGTACTTC | CASSPGLQGREQYF
. | TRBJ1-2 | TRBV19 | . | TGTGCCAGTAGTATAGAAGCAGGGAATGGCTACACCTTC | CASSIEAGNGYTF
. | TRBJ1-2 | TRBV7-9 | TRBD1 | TGTGCCAGCAGCTCCAGGGGGGTCTATGGCTACACCTTC | CASSSRGVYGYTF
. | TRBJ1-2 | TRBV10-3 | . | TGTGCCATCAGTTTCGGACAGAACTATGGCTACACCTTC | CAISFGQNYGYTF
. | TRBJ1-6 | TRBV6-1 | . | TGTGCCGGGGGGCAGTGGGACGGGGGTTCACCCCTCCACTTT | CAGGQWDGGSPLHF
. | TRBJ1-5 | TRBV6-5 | . | TGTGCCAGCAGTTATCAGCCCCAGCATTTT | CASSYQPQHF
. | TRBJ1-4 | TRBV4-1 | . | TGCGCCAGCAGCCAAACCGGGACCCCCCTTCCGGAACTGTTTTTT | CASSQTGTPLPELFF
. | TRBJ2-7 | TRBV6-1 | TRBD1 | TGTGCCAGCAGGGCCGGGACAGGGAAAAACGAGCAGTACTTC | CASRAGTGKNEQYF
. | TRBJ1-4 | TRBV19 | . | TGTGCCAGTAGTACCACCTACCTTACAGGGAATGCGAAGACTAATGAAAAACTGTTTTTT | CASSTTYLTGNAKTNEKLFF
. | TRBJ2-7 | TRBV5-1 | TRBD1 | TGCGCCAGCAGCTCACAGGGGGTTCCATCCTCCTACGAGCAGTACTTC | CASSSQGVPSSYEQYF
. | TRBJ1-4 | TRBV5-1 | . | TGCGCCAGCAGCTTGTCCTCGAGCAATGAAAAACTGTTTTTT | CASSLSSSNEKLFF
. | TRBJ1-2 | TRBV6-1 | . | TGTGCCAGCCTAGACACAAGGGGTTATGGCTACACCTTC | CASLDTRGYGYTF
. | TRBJ1-1 | TRBV7-9 | TRBD1 | TGTGCCAGCAGCTTAGCTGCGACAGGGGGCGAAGCTTTCTTT | CASSLAATGGEAFF
. | TRBJ2-1 | TRBV6-1 | . | TGTGCCAGCACCCCCAGGGGTTCGGGCAATGAGCAGTTCTTC | CASTPRGSGNEQFF
. | TRBJ2-2 | TRBV7-3 | . | TGTGCCAGCAGCCAAACATCTAGTTTAGTCGGGGAGCTGTTTTTT | CASSQTSSLVGELFF
. | TRBJ2-1 | TRBV28 | TRBD2 | TGTGCTTCGGGACTAGCGGGGGGGCGTGAGCAGTTCTTC | CASGLAGGREQFF
. | TRBJ1-2 | TRBV5-1 | . | TGCGCCAGCAGCTTGGGGGGGAGCTCTGGCTACACCTTC | CASSLGGSSGYTF
. | TRBJ2-3 | TRBV7-3 | . | TGTGCCAGCTCTCAGGGGCTAAGCACAGATACGCAGTATTTT | CASSQGLSTDTQYF
. | TRBJ1-4 | TRBV2 | TRBD1 | TGTGCCAGCAGTGATCCCCTGACAGGGTTAAATGAAAAACTGTTTTTT | CASSDPLTGLNEKLFF
. | TRBJ2-3 | TRBV11-2 | . | TGTGCCAGCAGCTTAGGTCGGGGGCATAGCACAGATACGCAGTATTTT | CASSLGRGHSTDTQYF
. | TRBJ1-6 | TRBV25-1 | . | TGTGCCAGCAGCGCGGGACGGGCAGGAAATTCACCCCTCCACTTT | CASSAGRAGNSPLHF
. | TRBJ2-3 | TRBV9 | TRBD2 | TGTGCCAGCAGCGTAGGATTTAGCGGGGGGGCGATAGATACGCAGTATTTT | CASSVGFSGGAIDTQYF
. | TRBJ1-3 | TRBV7-2 | TRBD1 | TGTGCCAGCAGCTCCTCGGACAGGGTTGGAAACACCATATATTTT | CASSSSDRVGNTIYF
. | TRBJ2-7 | TRBV7-2 | . | TGTGCCAGCAGCTTCGCGGGGTCGTCCGAGCAGTACTTC | CASSFAGSSEQYF
. | TRBJ2-2 | TRBV7-9 | . | TGTGCCACCGAGACGAACACCGGGGAGCTGTTTTTT | CATETNTGELFF
. | TRBJ2-7 | TRBV28 | TRBD1 | TGTGCCAGCAGGGGGACAGGGGGCCTCGGCGAGCAGTACTTC | CASRGTGGLGEQYF
. | TRBJ2-3 | TRBV19 | . | TGTGCAGCGGGCCACGGGGGACGCACAGATACGCAGTATTTT | CAAGHGGRTDTQYF
. | TRBJ2-7 | TRBV5-1 | . | TGCGCCAGCAGCTTGGCAGGGAGGTACGAGCAGTACTTC | CASSLAGRYEQYF
. | TRBJ2-7 | TRBV11-2 | . | TGTGCCAGCAGCTTTACAGGAATCAACTACGAGCAGTACTTC | CASSFTGINYEQYF
. | TRBJ1-1 | TRBV7-2 | . | TGTGCCAGCAGCTTAACCTCGACAGCGAACACTGAAGCTTTCTTT | CASSLTSTANTEAFF
once | TRBJ2-1 | TRBV5-1 | . | TGCGCCAGCAGCTTGGAAACCAGTGAGCAGTTCTTC | CASSLETSEQFF
. | TRBJ2-2 | TRBV7-9 | . | TGTGCCAGCAGCCCCCCGCTGGGGGGAAACACCGGGGAGCTGTTTTTT | CASSPPLGGNTGELFF
. | TRBJ1-5 | TRBV7-9 | TRBD1 | TGTGCCAGCAGCCCCGGACAGGGAGGTAGCAATCAGCCCCAGCATTTT | CASSPGQGGSNQPQHF
few | TRBJ1-1 | TRBV29-1 | . | TGCAGCGTTGAATCAGCCTTGGGGCCTAACACTGAAGCTTTCTTT | CSVESALGPNTEAFF